This entry lists 32 T cell receptor beta chains sequenced from one sample in a study of OX40 agonist ivuxolimab in advanced cancers. The protocol was immunoSEQ multiplex PCR, while the TCRdb copy is restricted to in-frame clones and leaves out a portion. The sample comprises fewer than 65,000 clones, about 89% of which are singletons, and 18% rests with the top ten. Sequences were derived from CD4+ or CD8+ T cells sorted from blood, sampled in a trial of the OX40 agonist ivuxolimab. The source of these receptors is an adult with an advanced solid tumor such as melanoma, head and neck, liver or kidney cancer.

The V gene is TRBV6-5, the J gene TRBJ1-2; perhaps TRBD1 as D (6 bases). Germline CDR1 and CDR2: MNHEY and SVGAGI. The CDR3 consists of 15 residues. V was pared by 2 bases and J by 4 bases, with 14 bases between. In DNA form, the CDR3 reads TGTGCCAGCAGTTACGGGGGCGGCAGTACCTATGGCTACACCTTC. Translation gives CASSYGGGSTYGYTF.

This clone is deemed medium-sized. V is TRBV2 and J is TRBJ2-1; D is possibly TRBD2 (6 bases). The CDR3 covers 12 residues. V lost 3 bases and J lost 8, with 8 bases in between. Germline V gene sequence: CDR1 SNHLY, CDR2 FYNNEI. The CDR3 sequence: CASSEGGDEQFF. The CDR3 DNA is TGTGCCAGCAGTGAGGGGGGAGATGAGCAGTTCTTC.

The genes are TRBV9 and TRBJ1-1; D is perhaps TRBD1 (6 bases). The V gene's germline CDR1 is SGDLS and CDR2 YYNGEE. The CDR3 runs to 18 residues. The ends were cut back, 0 bases at V and 0 bases at J, with 18 bases in the middle. The CDR3 DNA follows: TGTGCCAGCAGCGTAGCTAGTTCAAGGGGGGGTATGAACACTGAAGCTTTCTTT. Its translation is CASSVASSRGGMNTEAFF.

The chain couples TRBV19 to TRBJ1-5; tentatively, D is TRBD1 (6 bases). This CDR3 region has 15 residues. V lost 0 bases and J lost 7, with 13 bases in between. CDR1 is LNHDA and CDR2 is SQIVND in the germline V gene (reference sequence). The CDR3 reads CASSIDRGGWQPQHF. The CDR3 bases are TGTGCCAGTAGTATAGATCGGGGGGGCTGGCAGCCCCAGCATTTT. Based on the CDR3 plus reference TRBV19 and TRBJ1-5, the full variable domain is DGGITQSPKYLFRKEGQNVTLSCEQNLNHDAMYWYRQDPGQGLRLIYYSQIVNDFQKGDIAEGYSVSREKKESFPLTVTSAQKNPTAFYLCASSIDRGGWQPQHFGDGTRLSIL.

This chain uses TRBV7-9 with TRBJ2-1; maybe TRBD1 (5 bases). V was shortened by 2 bases and J by 6 bases, with 8 bases between the two germline ends. Germline V CDR1 and CDR2: SEHNR, FQNEAQ (reference sequence). The CDR3 is 13 residues long. The CDR3 spells CASSLQGANEQFF. For the CDR3, the DNA is TGTGCCAGCAGCTTACAGGGCGCCAATGAGCAGTTCTTC.

The chain employs TRBV7-9 and TRBJ2-7; D is undetermined. Germline loops: CDR1 SEHNR, CDR2 FQNEAQ (reference sequence). This CDR3 contains 13 residues. The V end lost 1 base, the J end lost 4 bases, and 8 bases lay between the germline ends. The CDR3 nucleotides read TGTGCCAGCAGCTTAGAGTCACGATACGAGCAGTACTTC. This gives the protein CASSLESRYEQYF.

This sequence joins TRBV19 and TRBJ2-7, with TRBD1 matching over 11 bases. Germline V CDR1 and CDR2: LNHDA, SQIVND (reference sequence). V dropped 3 bases and J dropped 3; count of bases not matched to a gene: 1. This CDR3 is built from 14 residues. This chain's CDR3 is CASSIGTGGYEQYF. The CDR3 DNA sequence: TGTGCCAGTAGTATCGGGACAGGGGGCTACGAGCAGTACTTC.

The chain links TRBV5-4 to TRBJ1-1, with D possibly matching TRBD1 (6 bases). Germline V gene sequence: CDR1 SGHNT, CDR2 YYREEE (reference sequence). The CDR3 is 12 amino acids. V was trimmed by 5 bases and J by 1 base, leaving 6 bases between them. This chain's CDR3 is CASRGGNTEAFF. DNA of the CDR3: TGTGCCAGCAGAGGGGGGAACACTGAAGCTTTCTTT.

CDR3 loop: CASSLVSGDEQYF. The CDR3 bases are TGTGCCAGCAGCTTAGTCTCAGGGGACGAGCAGTACTTC. V is TRBV7-9 and J is TRBJ2-7, with D perhaps matching TRBD1 (6 bases). CDR3 length: 13 residues. Germline lookup yields CDR1 SEHNR and CDR2 FQNEAQ (reference sequence). Between the trimmed V and J ends, which lost 1 base and 5 bases, there was a span of 9 bases.

This chain uses TRBV5-1 with TRBJ2-1; 7 bases map to TRBD2. CDR1 and CDR2 from the germline V gene are SGHRS and YFSETQ. Trimming removed 4 bases from V and 6 bases from J; junction bases left unmatched: 10. The CDR3 covers 15 residues. CDR3 nucleotide sequence: TGCGCCAGCAGCCCCGGGACTACCCGGCCCAATGAGCAGTTCTTC. It is translated as CASSPGTTRPNEQFF. Looking up the rest from reference TRBV5-1 and TRBJ2-1 gives the full variable domain: KAGVTQTPRYLIKTRGQQVTLSCSPISGHRSVSWYQQTPGQGLQFLFEYFSETQRNKGNFPGRFSGRQFSNSRSEMNVSTLELGDSALYLCASSPGTTRPNEQFFGPGTRLTVL.

The chain joins TRBV6-1 to TRBJ1-5; D ambiguous. CDR1 and CDR2 from the germline V gene are MNHNS and SASEGT. Trimming took 7 bases from V and 5 from J, leaving 12 bases between them. CDR3 length: 13 residues. The CDR3 protein is CASTLGRHQPQHF. The DNA for the CDR3 is TGTGCCAGCACGTTAGGGCGGCATCAGCCCCAGCATTTT.

The DNA of the CDR3 is TGTGCCAGTAATTCTGGAAACACCATATATTTT. It translates to CASNSGNTIYF. The chain carries TRBV19 and TRBJ1-3; no firm D call. V lost 7 bases and J lost 1, with 2 bases in between. Germline CDR1 LNHDA, CDR2 SQIVND (reference sequence). The CDR3 is 11 amino acids.

The count of this clone is one. V and J are TRBV5-1 and TRBJ1-1; the D gene is possibly TRBD1 (5 bases). The germline V and J ends were trimmed by 4 bases and 0 bases, with 10 bases remaining between them. The CDR3 sequence is 14 residues long. The germline gives CDR1 SGHRS, CDR2 YFSETQ. CDR3 DNA: TGCGCCAGCAGCCTGCGGGGGTTGAACACTGAAGCTTTCTTT. Translation: CASSLRGLNTEAFF.

The rearrangement uses TRBV5-1 and TRBJ2-7, with D unclear. Between the trimmed V and J ends, which lost 0 bases and 2 bases, there was a span of 6 bases. The CDR3 contains 13 residues. Germline loops: CDR1 SGHRS, CDR2 YFSETQ. This chain's CDR3 is CASSLAAAYEQYF. CDR3 DNA sequence: TGCGCCAGCAGCTTGGCGGCCGCCTACGAGCAGTACTTC.

The rearrangement uses TRBV2 and TRBJ2-1; no reliable D call. There are 15 residues in the CDR3. Germline V CDR1 and CDR2: SNHLY, FYNNEI. The V end was cut by 2 bases, the J end by 1 base, with 9 bases between. CDR3 sequence: CASSELVASYNEQFF. The CDR3 DNA sequence: TGTGCCAGCAGTGAATTAGTGGCGTCCTACAATGAGCAGTTCTTC.

This chain connects TRBV9 to TRBJ1-1; tentatively, D is TRBD1 (5 bases). CDR1 is SGDLS, CDR2 YYNGEE, per germline. The CDR3 runs 20 residues. V was trimmed by 2 bases and J by 0 bases, leaving 26 bases between them. CDR3 in DNA: TGTGCCAGCAGCGTCACCGTCGAGATGGGATCCCGGGGGTTGAACACTGAAGCTTTCTTT. This translates into CASSVTVEMGSRGLNTEAFF.

The chain links TRBV19 to TRBJ2-1, with D possibly being TRBD1 or TRBD2 (6 bases each). The germline gives CDR1 LNHDA, CDR2 SQIVND (reference sequence). The CDR3 has 16 residues. The V end lost 2 bases, the J end lost 5 bases, and 16 bases lay between the germline ends. As DNA, the CDR3 is TGTGCCAGTAGTATACTCTTGTGGGGGGCGAACAATGAGCAGTTCTTC. It is translated as CASSILLWGANNEQFF.

This clone came up once. The chain links TRBV9 to TRBJ2-5; 9 bases fit TRBD2. V lost 4 bases and J lost 3; bases outside the gene matches: 7. This CDR3 has 15 amino acids. Per germline, CDR1 SGDLS and CDR2 YYNGEE. The CDR3 coding sequence is TGTGCCAGCAGCCCGAGTCGCGGGGGGGAAGAGACCCAGTACTTC. Translated: CASSPSRGGEETQYF.

This clone was picked up one time. The rearrangement uses TRBV16 and TRBJ1-5; D not certain. V lost 5 bases, J lost 6 bases, and 8 bases lay in between. The germline V gene has CDR1 KGHSY and CDR2 FQNENV. The length of the CDR3 is 12 residues. The chain's CDR3 is CASSDGGQPQHF. Here the CDR3 DNA reads TGTGCCAGCAGCGACGGAGGTCAGCCCCAGCATTTT. The complete variable domain, with remaining parts taken from reference TRBV16 and TRBJ1-5, reads GEEVAQTPKHLVRGEGQKAKLYCAPIKGHSYVFWYQQVLKNEFKFLISFQNENVFDETGMPKERFSAKCLPNSPCSLEIQATKLEDSAVYFCASSDGGQPQHFGDGTRLSIL.

The CDR3 DNA sequence: TGTGCCAGCAGCGGGGGTAGCTCCTACAATGAGCAGTTCTTC. As protein: CASSGGSSYNEQFF. The chain joins TRBV6-5 to TRBJ2-1; D possibly corresponds to TRBD2 (6 bases). V lost 6 bases to trimming and J lost 0 bases, with 9 bases between them. Germline V gene sequence: CDR1 MNHEY, CDR2 SVGAGI. CDR3 length: 14 amino acids.

The CDR3 bases are TGTGCCACGGGTATCATGAGCTCCTACAATGAGCAGTTCTTC. As protein: CATGIMSSYNEQFF. This chain connects TRBV27 to TRBJ2-1; D ambiguous. The CDR3 is 14 amino acids. V was shortened by 10 bases and J by 0 bases, with 13 bases between the two germline ends. The V gene's germline CDR1 is MNHEY and CDR2 SMNVEV (reference sequence).

This clone was observed a single time. The chain has TRBV27 and TRBJ1-2, with D perhaps matching TRBD1 (5 bases). The CDR3 is 14 residues long. Trimming stripped 0 bases from V and 8 bases from J, with 13 bases between. Germline V gene lookup returns CDR1 MNHEY and CDR2 SMNVEV (reference sequence). In nucleotides, the CDR3 is TGTGCCAGCAGTTTATCGGCAGGGCCTGGGGGCTACACCTTC. Protein sequence: CASSLSAGPGGYTF.

Comment on this clone: A read error may account for a junction end that differs from germline. Other DNA sequences of this sample code for an identical CDR3. V is TRBV6-1 and J is TRBJ1-1; D not certain. The CDR3 totals 13 residues. Germline V gene lookup returns CDR1 MNHNS and CDR2 SASEGT. The CDR3 bases are TGTGCTAGCAGTGAATCCGGGAACACTGAAGCTTTCTTT. Encoded protein: CASSESGNTEAFF.

The genes are TRBV11-2 and TRBJ2-2; D remains ambiguous. Germline V gives CDR1 SGHAT, CDR2 FQNNGV. Trimming pared 0 bases from V and 6 bases from J, leaving 5 bases between. The CDR3 totals 13 residues. The CDR3 sequence: CASSLDRSGELFF. In nucleotides, the CDR3 is TGTGCCAGCAGCTTAGATAGGTCCGGGGAGCTGTTTTTT.

This clone was seen a few times. The chain joins TRBV9 to TRBJ1-6; a possible D gene is TRBD1 (5 bases). Looked up from germline, CDR1 is SGDLS and CDR2 is YYNGEE. This CDR3 region has 16 residues. Trimming took 3 bases from V and 7 from J, leaving 17 bases between them. CDR3 sequence: CASSAPPGPPNSPLHF. The CDR3 region has the DNA TGTGCCAGCAGCGCCCCTCCGGGACCCCCCAATTCACCCCTCCACTTT.

The gene calls are TRBV13 and TRBJ2-7, with 9 bases identical to TRBD1. V dropped 0 bases and J dropped 4; count of bases not matched to a gene: 13. The CDR3 sequence is 18 residues long. CDR1 is PRHDT, CDR2 FYEKMQ, per germline (reference sequence). The chain's CDR3 is CASSLGALGGTGNYEQYF. CDR3 DNA: TGTGCCAGCAGCTTAGGAGCCCTTGGGGGGACAGGGAATTACGAGCAGTACTTC.

This chain connects TRBV13 to TRBJ2-7; 9 nucleotides agree with TRBD2. CDR1 is PRHDT, CDR2 FYEKMQ, per germline (reference sequence). The CDR3 totals 15 residues. V was pared by 0 bases and J by 3 bases, with 3 bases of the junction left unmatched. As DNA, the CDR3 is TGTGCCAGCAGCTTAGGGGCTAGCGGGGACTACGAGCAGTACTTC. Translated, it gives CASSLGASGDYEQYF.

The chain links TRBV6-1 to TRBJ2-7; either TRBD1 or TRBD2 may supply D (6 bases each). V was shortened by 8 bases and J by 2 bases, with 16 bases between the two germline ends. The V gene's germline CDR1 is MNHNS and CDR2 SASEGT. This CDR3 has 14 amino acids. CDR3: CASLPGAWAYEQYF. CDR3 nucleotide sequence: TGTGCCAGCCTGCCGGGGGCCTGGGCCTACGAGCAGTACTTC.

With regard to this clone: Other DNA sequences in the sample encode the same CDR3. The chain carries TRBV19 and TRBJ1-1; D unclear. Trimming removed 1 base at V and 1 base at J, with 4 bases between. CDR1 and CDR2 from the germline V gene are LNHDA and SQIVND (reference sequence). CDR3 length: 13 amino acids. The chain's CDR3 is CASSIGGNTEAFF. CDR3 DNA: TGTGCCAGTAGTATAGGCGGGAACACTGAAGCTTTCTTT.

The chain recombines TRBV19 with TRBJ1-6; no reliable D call. The germline V gene encodes CDR1 LNHDA and CDR2 SQIVND (reference sequence). The CDR3 has 12 residues. Trimming pared 6 bases from V and 7 bases from J, leaving 7 bases between. The CDR3 coding sequence is TGTGCCAGTAGCCCTGGGAATTCACCCCTCCACTTT. Protein sequence: CASSPGNSPLHF.

The V call is TRBV5-1, the J call TRBJ2-5, with D maybe TRBD2 (5 bases). The V end was cut by 4 bases, the J end by 5 bases, with 18 bases between. Germline V gives CDR1 SGHRS, CDR2 YFSETQ. There are 15 residues in the CDR3. The CDR3 sequence: CASSLLGPGWETQYF. Written as DNA, the CDR3 is TGCGCCAGCAGCCTCCTAGGACCGGGGTGGGAGACCCAGTACTTC.

In DNA form, the CDR3 reads TGTGCCAGCAGCTTCGGGACAGGAGATAACTCTGGGGCCAACGTCCTGACTTTC. Encoded protein: CASSFGTGDNSGANVLTF. The J gene is TRBJ2-6, the V gene TRBV13, with 8 bases that match TRBD1. From germline, CDR1 is PRHDT and CDR2 FYEKMQ (reference sequence). The J segment lost 0 bases and the V segment lost 3 bases, leaving 7 bases of the junction unmatched. There are 18 residues in the CDR3.